This T cell receptor beta chain was captured by sequencing in a study of control samples from healthy donors and cancer patients. The V segment lost 7 bases and the J segment 0 bases; nucleotides outside the gene matches: 6. The germline V gene encodes CDR1 MDHEN and CDR2 SYDVKM. The CDR3 runs 15 residues. Sequencing used immunoSEQ multiplex PCR; TCRdb keeps in-frame clones, though not all of them. This table holds about 220,000 clones, around 94% found once. Sequencing was carried out using blood. This TCR was recovered from a man between 50 and 59 years old in good health. The chain couples TRBV28 to TRBJ2-1, with 7 nucleotides matching TRBD1. CDR3 in DNA: TGTGCCAGCATGAAAGGGACAGTCTCCTACAATGAGCAGTTCTTC. Translating gives CASMKGTVSYNEQFF. Drawing the rest from reference TRBV28 and TRBJ2-1, the complete variable domain is DVKVTQSSRYLVKRTGEKVFLECVQDMDHENMFWYRQDPGLGLRLIYFSYDVKMKEKGDIPEGYSVSREKKERFSLILESASTNQTSMYLCASMKGTVSYNEQFFGPGTRLTVL.